This T cell receptor (beta chain) derives from a study of technical replicates of blood from a few donors. Germline lookup yields CDR1 SGHTA and CDR2 FQGNSA. Trimming removed 3 bases at V and 4 bases at J, with 9 bases between. The length of the CDR3 is 13 residues. Sequenced by immunoSEQ multiplex PCR; TCRdb stores in-frame clones only, minus some. The profile shows about 85,000 clones, roughly 94% of them singletons. The chain links TRBV7-2 to TRBJ1-2, with D perhaps TRBD1 (5 bases). The sequenced sample was T cells isolated from PBMCs. This TCR was sampled from a human donor in good health. The CDR3 loop is CASSFQGIYGYTF. The CDR3 coding sequence is TGTGCCAGCAGCTTCCAGGGAATCTATGGCTACACCTTC.